These T cell receptor beta chains were read from a single sample in a study of OX40 agonist ivuxolimab in advanced cancers. Data came from immunoSEQ multiplex PCR; TCRdb stores just in-frame clones and leaves some out. The sample contains 75,000 to 100,000 clones, roughly nine tenths of which appear only once. The sample here was CD4+ or CD8+ T cells sorted from blood, taken in a trial of the OX40 agonist ivuxolimab. These receptors came from an adult with an advanced solid tumor such as melanoma, head and neck, liver or kidney cancer. CDR3s include the opening cysteine and the closing phenylalanine or tryptophan. A D gene is named only where the DNA matches it firmly.

>TRBV7-9|TRBD1|TRBJ1-1
CASSLGTGEAFF
>TRBV29-1|TRBD2|TRBJ2-3
CSVEGEGDTQYF
>TRBV6-6|TRBD2|TRBJ2-7
CASSLLAADYEQYF
>TRBV19|NA|TRBJ1-2
CASKDKALTDYGYTF
>TRBV6-5|TRBD2|TRBJ2-7
CASSRLAGIGEQYF
>TRBV4-3|NA|TRBJ2-2
CASSQASGELFF
>TRBV2|NA|TRBJ2-5
CASSRDVEETQYF
>TRBV7-9|NA|TRBJ2-1
CASSLFNEQFF
>TRBV7-2|TRBD1|TRBJ2-7
CASSPQGTVVYEQYF
>TRBV27|NA|TRBJ2-1
CASSLRVRYNEQFF
>TRBV28|NA|TRBJ2-2
CASSFSRALGAGELFF
>TRBV10-3|TRBD2|TRBJ2-1
CAISESGGSISNEQFF
>TRBV6-1|NA|TRBJ1-2
CASRGSYGYTF
>TRBV15|TRBD1|TRBJ2-6
CATSLDRGFSGANVLTF
>TRBV5-1|NA|TRBJ2-4
CASSLDRAKNIQYF
>TRBV27|TRBD2|TRBJ2-7
CASSLTSGSLYEQYF
>TRBV6-5|NA|TRBJ1-5
CASSQNRNQPQHF
>TRBV7-2|NA|TRBJ2-2
CASSRRWGRGTGELFF
>TRBV28|NA|TRBJ2-2
CASSPWGTNTGELFF
>TRBV30|TRBD2|TRBJ2-1
CAWSVGLAGHEQFF
>TRBV6-5|NA|TRBJ1-2
CASSGANPRDYGYTF
>TRBV9|TRBD2|TRBJ2-3
CASSVGSGRGLDTQYF
>TRBV6-5|NA|TRBJ1-5
CASSYTRGGNQPQHF
>TRBV9|TRBD2|TRBJ2-1
CASSVDGRAVNEQFF
>TRBV30|NA|TRBJ1-2
CAWSTATGGYTF